What follows are 11 T cell receptor beta chains derived from one specimen sequenced in a study of blood T cell repertoires in COVID-19. Profiling relied on immunoSEQ multiplex PCR, and the TCRdb table lists in-frame clones only, not all of them. The sample contains around 180,000 clones, around 76% of which appear only once. Sequenced input: PBMCs or T cells enriched from blood (not recorded which). The receptors come from a woman aged 50 to 60 with acute COVID-19.

This clone appeared a single time. This rearrangement joins TRBV9 to TRBJ2-3, with D perhaps matching TRBD2 (5 bases). The germline V gene has CDR1 SGDLS and CDR2 YYNGEE. There are 15 residues in the CDR3. V lost 5 bases and J 0 bases, leaving 13 bases between the germline ends. The CDR3 spells CASRESGSSTDTQYF. The CDR3 nucleotides are TGTGCCAGCAGAGAGAGCGGTTCTAGCACAGATACGCAGTATTTT.

CDR3 amino acids: CAINPTARTGYGYTF. The CDR3 DNA is TGTGCCATCAACCCTACCGCCCGGACAGGCTATGGCTACACCTTC. The V gene is TRBV28, the J gene TRBJ1-2; 7 positions agree with TRBD1. The CDR3 totals 15 residues. Germline V gene data show CDR1 as MDHEN and CDR2 as SYDVKM. J lost 4 bases, V lost 10 bases, and 15 bases had no gene match.

In this sample, this clone turned up once. The rearrangement uses TRBV7-8 and TRBJ2-3, with D hard to call. V was cut by 1 base and J by 7 bases, with 6 bases left in between. CDR1 and CDR2 from the germline V gene are SGHVS and FQNEAQ. This CDR3 contains 12 residues. The CDR3 protein is CASSLGTHTQYF. As DNA, the CDR3 is TGTGCCAGCAGCTTAGGAACTCATACGCAGTATTTT. Drawing the rest from reference TRBV7-8 and TRBJ2-3, the complete variable domain is GAGVSQSPRYKVAKRGQDVALRCDPISGHVSLFWYQQALGQGPEFLTYFQNEAQLDKSGLPSDRFFAERPEGSVSTLKIQRTQQEDSAVYLCASSLGTHTQYFGPGTRLTVL.

The CDR3 spells CASSYKATSETNEQFF. CDR3 nucleotide sequence: TGTGCCAGCAGTTACAAAGCGACTAGCGAGACCAATGAGCAGTTCTTC. The chain has TRBV6-5 and TRBJ2-1, with 8 bases aligning to TRBD2. Germline values: CDR1 MNHEY, CDR2 SVGAGI. This CDR3 spans 16 amino acids. V lost 2 bases, J lost 6 bases, and 9 bases stayed unmatched.

The chain combines TRBV9 with TRBJ2-5; D might be TRBD2 (7 bases). CDR1 and CDR2 (germline): SGDLS, YYNGEE. CDR3 length equals 15 residues. V lost 4 bases, J lost 5 bases, and 18 bases lay in between. The CDR3 sequence is CASSPQVRGGETQYF. The CDR3 DNA reads TGTGCCAGCAGCCCCCAGGTGAGGGGGGGGGAGACCCAGTACTTC.

CDR3 in DNA: TGTGCCAGTGGGGAGGGGGATCAGCCCCAGCATTTT. This gives the protein CASGEGDQPQHF. The V call is TRBV28, the J call TRBJ1-5; perhaps TRBD1 as D (6 bases). Deletions cut 9 bases from V and 5 bases from J, with 11 bases between. Germline CDR1 is MDHEN and CDR2 is SYDVKM. This CDR3 contains 12 residues.

This clone was counted at least ten times. The chain employs TRBV6-5 and TRBJ2-1; 8 bases fit TRBD2. CDR3 length equals 13 residues. J was trimmed by 9 bases and V by 7 bases; bases with no gene match: 8. CDR1 and CDR2 from the germline V gene are MNHEY and SVGAGI. CDR3 nucleotides: TGTGCCAGCATCGGCGGGGGGTTAACTGAGCAGTTCTTC. It encodes CASIGGGLTEQFF.

This clone occurred a few times. The chain couples TRBV9 to TRBJ1-4; D possibly corresponds to TRBD1 (5 bases). V lost 4 bases to trimming and J lost 7 bases, with 17 bases between them. This CDR3 spans 15 amino acids. Germline V gene data show CDR1 as SGDLS and CDR2 as YYNGEE. The CDR3 sequence: CASSRYRYPFEKLFF. CDR3 bases: TGTGCCAGCAGCAGATACAGGTACCCTTTTGAAAAACTGTTTTTT.

This clone was observed a handful of times. V and J are TRBV6-1 and TRBJ1-1, with D unclear. Germline V gene lookup returns CDR1 MNHNS and CDR2 SASEGT. V shed 0 bases and J shed 1 base, with 6 bases lying between them. There are 14 residues in the CDR3. The CDR3 bases are TGTGCCAGCAGTGAAGCTCTCTGGAACACTGAAGCTTTCTTT. Translating it yields CASSEALWNTEAFF.

The chain joins TRBV7-6 to TRBJ2-5; 8 positions agree with TRBD2. J was trimmed by 4 bases and V by 1 base; bases with no gene match: 11. Germline V gene lookup returns CDR1 SGHVS and CDR2 FNYEAQ. This CDR3 spans 17 amino acids. DNA of the CDR3: TGTGCCAGCAGCTTAGTGACCCGGGGGGGAGGACTAGAGACCCAGTACTTC. It translates to CASSLVTRGGGLETQYF. Drawing the rest from reference TRBV7-6 and TRBJ2-5, the complete variable domain is GAGVSQSPRYKVTKRGQDVALRCDPISGHVSLYWYRQALGQGPEFLTYFNYEAQQDKSGLPNDRFSAERPEGSISTLTIQRTEQRDSAMYRCASSLVTRGGGLETQYFGPGTRLLVL.

The gene calls are TRBV5-1 and TRBJ1-2; 9 bases are shared with TRBD1. From germline, CDR1 is SGHRS and CDR2 YFSETQ. V was pared by 4 bases and J by 0 bases, with 10 bases of the junction left unmatched. CDR3 length equals 17 residues. The CDR3 DNA reads as TGCGCCAGCAGCACAGGGACAGGGCTTACGTCTAACTATGGCTACACCTTC. It encodes CASSTGTGLTSNYGYTF.